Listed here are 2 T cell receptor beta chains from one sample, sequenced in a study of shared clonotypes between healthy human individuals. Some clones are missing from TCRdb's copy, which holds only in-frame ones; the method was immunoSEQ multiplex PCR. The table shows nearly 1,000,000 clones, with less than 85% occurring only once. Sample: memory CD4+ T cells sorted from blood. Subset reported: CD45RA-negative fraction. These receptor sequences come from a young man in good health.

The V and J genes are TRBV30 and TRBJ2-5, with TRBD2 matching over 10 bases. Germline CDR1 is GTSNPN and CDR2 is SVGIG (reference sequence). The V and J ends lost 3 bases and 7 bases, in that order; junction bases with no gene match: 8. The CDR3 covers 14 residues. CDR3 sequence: CAWRSSGSGWTQYF. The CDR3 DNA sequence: TGTGCCTGGAGATCTAGCGGGAGTGGGTGGACCCAGTACTTC.

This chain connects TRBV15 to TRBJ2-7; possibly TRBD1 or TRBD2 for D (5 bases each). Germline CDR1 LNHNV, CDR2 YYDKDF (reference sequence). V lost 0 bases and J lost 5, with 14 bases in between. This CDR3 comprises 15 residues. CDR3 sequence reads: CATSRELGAIHEQYF. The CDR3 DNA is TGTGCCACCAGCAGAGAACTAGGGGCAATCCACGAGCAGTACTTC.